This record looks at one T cell receptor (beta chain) sequence and its context. The antigen remains undetermined. CDR3 length equals 13 residues. Germline V lookup: CDR1 LNHDA, CDR2 SQIVND (reference sequence). V shed 9 bases and J 3 bases; nucleotides not matched to a gene: 4. These data are taken from a study of graft-versus-host responses after intestinal transplantation. Study details: All recipients were transplanted with multivisceral, liver-intestinal, or isolated intestinal grafts. For approximately three years after anti-thymocyte globulin induction, all recipients took tacrolimus and steroids.

Here immunoSEQ multiplex PCR was the method, and the copy in TCRdb shows in-frame clones only, minus some. The table shows around 110,000 clones, with roughly 87% occurring only once. The chain recombines TRBV19 with TRBJ1-1; the match to TRBD1 covers 10 bases. The receptor was isolated from a human donor who was the organ donor for an intestinal transplant. The starting material was unstimulated CD4+ T cells sorted from spleen or lymph node cells, obtained before transplant. The CDR3 coding sequence is TGTGCCAGGACCGGGACAGGGGACACTGAAGCTTTCTTT. As protein: CARTGTGDTEAFF.